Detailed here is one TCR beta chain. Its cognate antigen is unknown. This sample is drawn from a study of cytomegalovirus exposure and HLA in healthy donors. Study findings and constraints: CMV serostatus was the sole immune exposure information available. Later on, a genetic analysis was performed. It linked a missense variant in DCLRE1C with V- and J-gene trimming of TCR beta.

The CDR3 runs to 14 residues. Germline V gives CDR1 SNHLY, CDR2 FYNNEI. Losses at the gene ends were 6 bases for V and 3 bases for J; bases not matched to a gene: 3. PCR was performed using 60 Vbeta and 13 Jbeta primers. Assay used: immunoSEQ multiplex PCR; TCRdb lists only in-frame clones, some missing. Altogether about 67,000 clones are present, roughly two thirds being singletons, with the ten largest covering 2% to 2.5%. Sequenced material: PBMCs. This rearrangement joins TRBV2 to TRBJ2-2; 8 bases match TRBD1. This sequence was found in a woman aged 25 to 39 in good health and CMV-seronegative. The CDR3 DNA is TGTGCCAGCAGAGGACAGGGACACACCGGGGAGCTGTTTTTT. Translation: CASRGQGHTGELFF.